The rows below give T cell receptor beta chains drawn from one sample of a study of neurological immune-mediated disorders. One entry per CDR3 protein results from TCRdb running MiXCR on the 5' RACE reads. The sample consists of tens of thousands of distinct CDR3 sequences, roughly a sixth of them appearing once. Sequencing input: PBMCs. These receptors originate from a woman aged 40 to 50 in good health. CDR3s include the opening cysteine and the closing phenylalanine or tryptophan. Each record gives: J gene, V gene, D gene, clone size, CDR3 DNA, CDR3 protein. A D gene is named only where the DNA matches it firmly. The size field is filled for only some rows; it gives once, few, many or a size class.

J: TRBJ2-5
V: TRBV12-3/TRBV12-4
D: -
size: many
DNA: TGTGCCAGCAGACGGACACAAGAGACCCAGTACTTC
CDR3: CASRRTQETQYF

J: TRBJ1-2
V: TRBV12-3/TRBV12-4
D: -
size: many
DNA: TGTGCCAGCAGTTTGGCTTGGCTTTTAGGAGGCTACACCTTC
CDR3: CASSLAWLLGGYTF

J: TRBJ2-1
V: TRBV5-1
D: TRBD2
size: -
DNA: TGCGCCAGCAAAGGGACTAGCGGGTCCGGCATGTACAATGAGCAGTTCTTC
CDR3: CASKGTSGSGMYNEQFF

J: TRBJ1-1
V: TRBV7-8
D: -
size: many
DNA: TGTGCCAGCAGCTTAGACGGAGGTGGGGCTGAAGCTTTCTTT
CDR3: CASSLDGGGAEAFF

J: TRBJ1-2
V: TRBV20-1
D: -
size: many
DNA: TGCAGTGCTAGCGCCTGGAAGAGAGTTAACTATGGCTACACCTTC
CDR3: CSASAWKRVNYGYTF

J: TRBJ2-3
V: TRBV12-3/TRBV12-4
D: -
size: many
DNA: TGTGCCAGCAAGGGTATCGGAACAGATACGCAGTATTTT
CDR3: CASKGIGTDTQYF

J: TRBJ1-2
V: TRBV28
D: -
size: many
DNA: TGTGCCAGCACCTCATCGACAGGACTCTATGGCTACACCTTC
CDR3: CASTSSTGLYGYTF

J: TRBJ2-7
V: TRBV5-5
D: -
size: once
DNA: TGTGTCAGCAGCCAACAGGTGGCCAGGGAGCAGTACTTC
CDR3: CVSSQQVAREQYF

J: TRBJ2-7
V: TRBV6-1
D: -
size: many
DNA: TGTGCCAGCAGTGAAGGGGCAGGCGCCTACGAGCAGTACTTC
CDR3: CASSEGAGAYEQYF

J: TRBJ2-5
V: TRBV28
D: TRBD2
size: many
DNA: TGTGCCAGCAGTGGCCTCAGCGGGGGTCAAGAGACCCAGTACTTC
CDR3: CASSGLSGGQETQYF

J: TRBJ1-2
V: TRBV7-2
D: TRBD1
size: many
DNA: TGTGCCAGCAGCAGACCGGGACAGGGGATGGGTGGCTACACCTTC
CDR3: CASSRPGQGMGGYTF

J: TRBJ2-1
V: TRBV7-2
D: TRBD1
size: many
DNA: TGTGCCAGCAGCTGGGGACAGGCGTCCTCCTACAATGAGCAGTTCTTC
CDR3: CASSWGQASSYNEQFF

J: TRBJ2-3
V: TRBV19
D: TRBD1
size: few
DNA: TGTGCCAGTAGCTGGACAGGGGGAGAGGCAGATACGCAGTATTTT
CDR3: CASSWTGGEADTQYF

J: TRBJ1-1
V: TRBV5-1
D: TRBD1
size: many
DNA: TGCGCCATGTCCCGGGACAGGCCCACTGAAGCTTTCTTT
CDR3: CAMSRDRPTEAFF

J: TRBJ2-7
V: TRBV28
D: -
size: -
DNA: TGTGCCAGCAGTGCCGCCGGGACAACCTCCTACGAGCAGTACTTC
CDR3: CASSAAGTTSYEQYF

J: TRBJ2-4
V: TRBV3-1
D: TRBD1
size: many
DNA: TGTGCCAGCAGCCAAGATAGGACAGGGGGAAACATTCAGTACTTC
CDR3: CASSQDRTGGNIQYF

J: TRBJ1-1
V: TRBV7-2
D: -
size: many
DNA: TGTGCCAGCAGCTCAGTGGTTACCGCTGAAGCTTTCTTT
CDR3: CASSSVVTAEAFF

J: TRBJ2-1
V: TRBV5-1
D: -
size: many
DNA: TGCGCCAGCAGCTTGGGAGGATTCAGCTCCTACAATGAGCAGTTCTTC
CDR3: CASSLGGFSSYNEQFF

J: TRBJ2-7
V: TRBV6-2/TRBV6-3
D: TRBD1
size: many
DNA: TGTGCCAGCAGTTATACCCCGGGACAGGGGAAATACGAGCAGTACTTC
CDR3: CASSYTPGQGKYEQYF

J: TRBJ1-1
V: TRBV27
D: TRBD1
size: -
DNA: TGTGCCAGCAGTAAACCCGGGACAGGGGGTACTGAAGCTTTCTTT
CDR3: CASSKPGTGGTEAFF

J: TRBJ2-1
V: TRBV20-1
D: -
size: many
DNA: TGCAGTGCTAGAGATTGGGACAAGAACCCCTACAATGAGCAGTTCTTC
CDR3: CSARDWDKNPYNEQFF

J: TRBJ2-5
V: TRBV3-1
D: -
size: many
DNA: TGTGCCAGCAGCCTCGTCGGGGGCTTGGGGACCCAGTACTTC
CDR3: CASSLVGGLGTQYF

J: TRBJ1-2
V: TRBV30
D: TRBD1
size: once
DNA: TGTGCCTGGAGTGATTACAGGGGTTGGGATGGCTACACCTTC
CDR3: CAWSDYRGWDGYTF

J: TRBJ1-5
V: TRBV20-1
D: TRBD1
size: many
DNA: TGCAGTGCTACCGGGACAGGGGGACCGTATAGCAATCAGCCCCAGCATTTT
CDR3: CSATGTGGPYSNQPQHF

J: TRBJ2-2
V: TRBV2
D: -
size: many
DNA: TGTGCCAGTGGTTCCCCCACGCGGCCTACCGGGGAGCTGTTTTTT
CDR3: CASGSPTRPTGELFF

J: TRBJ2-5
V: TRBV7-7
D: TRBD2
size: many
DNA: TGTGCTAGCAGCCCCACGGCGCGGGGGGGCGAAGAGACCCAGTACTTC
CDR3: CASSPTARGGEETQYF

J: TRBJ1-2
V: TRBV7-2
D: -
size: -
DNA: TGTGCCAGCACCCTACGCCCGGGACGGCTGAGTGGCTACACCTTC
CDR3: CASTLRPGRLSGYTF

J: TRBJ2-5
V: TRBV10-3
D: TRBD1
size: many
DNA: TGTGCCATCAGTGATCCCCCGACAGGGCAGGTTGGAGGGACCCAGTACTTC
CDR3: CAISDPPTGQVGGTQYF

J: TRBJ2-1
V: TRBV11-2
D: TRBD2
size: many
DNA: TGTGCCAGCTCAACAATAGCGGGCTCCTACAATGAGCAGTTCTTC
CDR3: CASSTIAGSYNEQFF

J: TRBJ1-5
V: TRBV7-9
D: TRBD1
size: -
DNA: TGTGCCAGCAGCCCCACTCCACGGCACCGGGACAGAATACAGCCCCAGCATTTT
CDR3: CASSPTPRHRDRIQPQHF

J: TRBJ1-6
V: TRBV6-1
D: -
size: many
DNA: TGTGCCAGCAGTGTGGACGACTATAATTCACCCCTCCACTTT
CDR3: CASSVDDYNSPLHF

J: TRBJ2-3
V: TRBV7-2
D: -
size: few
DNA: TGTGCCAGCAGCTTGAGGGGGGTTACAGATACGCAGTATTTT
CDR3: CASSLRGVTDTQYF

J: TRBJ2-1
V: TRBV5-4
D: TRBD2
size: -
DNA: TGTGCCAGCAGCTCGGGGGGCCGTAGCGGGGGGGCCTATGAGCAGTTCTTC
CDR3: CASSSGGRSGGAYEQFF

J: TRBJ2-1
V: TRBV27
D: -
size: many
DNA: TGTGCCAGCAGTGAGGGAACGTGGCCCAAGGAGCAGTTCTTC
CDR3: CASSEGTWPKEQFF

J: TRBJ2-1
V: TRBV6-4
D: TRBD2
size: many
DNA: TGTGCCAGCAGTTCCCGACTAGCGGGGGACCTGAATGAGCAGTTCTTC
CDR3: CASSSRLAGDLNEQFF

J: TRBJ2-6
V: TRBV28
D: -
size: many
DNA: TGTGCCAGCAGTGGGGAGGAGGATTCTGGGGCCAACGTCCTGACTTTC
CDR3: CASSGEEDSGANVLTF

J: TRBJ2-5
V: TRBV24-1
D: TRBD2
size: -
DNA: TGTGCCACCAGTGATTCCCCGACTAGCCGTCGGGAGACCCAGTACTTC
CDR3: CATSDSPTSRRETQYF

J: TRBJ1-4
V: TRBV7-2
D: -
size: many
DNA: TGTGCCAGCAGCTTTTTCCGGGATGAAAAACTGTTTTTT
CDR3: CASSFFRDEKLFF

J: TRBJ1-1
V: TRBV20-1
D: -
size: few
DNA: TGCAGTGCTAGAGTCTACGGGGGGGCTGGGGCTTTCTTT
CDR3: CSARVYGGAGAFF

J: TRBJ2-3
V: TRBV4-3
D: -
size: many
DNA: TGCGCCAGCAGCCAAACCAGGGGGGGGTCTAGCACAGATACGCAGTATTTT
CDR3: CASSQTRGGSSTDTQYF

J: TRBJ2-1
V: TRBV5-6
D: TRBD2
size: many
DNA: TGTGCCAGCAGCTACACTAGCGGGGGACCCCCCGCCTACAATGAGCAGTTCTTC
CDR3: CASSYTSGGPPAYNEQFF